This passage covers 8 T cell receptor beta chains from one sample sequenced in a study of cytotoxic CD8 clonotypes in ibrutinib-treated CLL. The repertoire was sequenced with immunoSEQ multiplex PCR; TCRdb's copy has only in-frame clones and lacks some. The sample holds under 150,000 clones, more than 75% seen once. The material was PBMCs, obtained after 36 months of ibrutinib treatment. Source of these receptors: a human donor with chronic lymphocytic leukemia.

The genes are TRBV15 and TRBJ2-7, with TRBD2 as a possible D gene (6 bases). Trimming removed 1 base from V and 3 bases from J, with 10 bases in between. The CDR3 has 14 residues. Per the germline V gene, CDR1 is LNHNV and CDR2 is YYDKDF (reference sequence). The CDR3 nucleotides read TGTGCCACCAGCAGAGCCGGGCGGGGCTACGAGCAGTACTTC. Translation: CATSRAGRGYEQYF.

This chain uses TRBV9 with TRBJ2-5, with TRBD2 matching over 9 bases. CDR1 and CDR2 (germline): SGDLS, YYNGEE. This CDR3 comprises 16 residues. With 0 bases clipped from V and 2 bases from J, the junction kept 5 bases outside the gene matches. CDR3 residues: CASSVGASGTQETQYF. CDR3 DNA: TGTGCCAGCAGCGTAGGGGCTAGCGGGACTCAAGAGACCCAGTACTTC.

The rearrangement joins TRBV7-9 to TRBJ2-7, with D possibly matching TRBD2 (7 bases). Trimming took 0 bases from V and 1 from J, leaving 13 bases between them. The V gene's germline CDR1 is SEHNR and CDR2 FQNEAQ (reference sequence). The CDR3 length is 16 residues. The CDR3 DNA follows: TGTGCCAGCAGCTTAGCGAGGGGGGGACATTCCTACGAGCAGTACTTC. Its protein is CASSLARGGHSYEQYF.

The chain links TRBV19 to TRBJ2-6, with unresolved D. CDR3 length: 16 amino acids. The germline CDR1 and CDR2 sequences are LNHDA and SQIVND (reference sequence). V gave up 3 bases and J gave up 2 bases, with 11 bases separating them. The CDR3 protein is CASSIFGVAGANVLTF. The CDR3 bases are TGTGCCAGTAGTATTTTCGGTGTTGCTGGGGCCAACGTCCTGACTTTC.

The rearrangement links TRBV5-8 to TRBJ1-2, with 7 bases lining up with TRBD1. The germline V gene has CDR1 SGHTS and CDR2 YDEGEE. The CDR3 runs 13 residues. V shed 4 bases and J 4 bases; nucleotides not matched to a gene: 4. CDR3 DNA: TGTGCCAGCAGCCCGGACAGGTCCTATGGCTACACCTTC. It codes for CASSPDRSYGYTF.

The J gene is TRBJ1-2, the V gene TRBV4-1; the D is unclear. The CDR3 is made up of 15 amino acids. V dropped 1 base and J dropped 8 bases, with 17 bases sitting between them. Looked up from germline, CDR1 is MGHRA and CDR2 is YSYEKL. The CDR3 reads CASSQVGRGRYGYTF. In nucleotides, the CDR3 is TGCGCCAGCAGCCAAGTAGGAAGAGGGAGGTACGGCTACACCTTC.

The V call is TRBV9, the J call TRBJ1-1; D unclear. This CDR3 has 14 amino acids. Germline-derived CDR1 and CDR2 are SGDLS and YYNGEE. V shed 4 bases and J shed 2 bases, with 12 bases lying between them. CDR3 protein: CASSSWSLNTEAFF. For the CDR3, the DNA is TGTGCCAGCAGCTCTTGGAGCCTCAACACTGAAGCTTTCTTT.

This clone was counted once. V is TRBV15 and J is TRBJ1-1; D might be TRBD1 (5 bases). The CDR3 is 15 amino acids. The germline V gene encodes CDR1 LNHNV and CDR2 YYDKDF (reference sequence). V dropped 2 bases and J dropped 1 base, with 11 bases sitting between them. The CDR3 protein is CATSRWGRWNTEAFF. The CDR3 nucleotides read TGTGCCACCAGCAGATGGGGCCGATGGAACACTGAAGCTTTCTTT.